The TCR beta chain under discussion was sequenced for a study of shared clonotypes between healthy human individuals (dated by TCRdb to about 2020). With regard to the full study: The cohort included a few men and a couple of women between 18 and 49 years of age. Per donor, three plates each were used for CD4 naive and CD4 memory, two for CD8 naive, and one for CD8 memory. To estimate repertoire size and how much clonotypes are shared between individuals, the study performed deep sequencing of blood TCR repertoires from 4 to 6 healthy adults. To increase sequencing depth and limit assay-specific biases, TCR repertoire library preparation and sequencing were carried out by different laboratories using diverse techniques. Leukapheresis yielded between about 0.9 and 9 billion PBMCs per donor. Overall study results and their limits: Sharing across several donors was observed for about 5% of naive CD4, 3% to 3.5% of naive CD8, 2% to 2.5% of memory CD4, and about 0.4% of memory CD8 clonotypes. Based on pairwise subsampling, the degree of clonotype sharing among donors was expected to be affected by sequencing depth. The small number of donors limited the genetic and exposure-history diversity represented. Sampling was restricted to blood, and TCR repertoires in tissues likely differ from the TCR repertoires found in blood. Clonotypes shared by all four sorted-subset donors showed higher generation probabilities than non-shared clonotypes. Larger estimated clonotype richness was generally found for naive subsets than for memory subsets. Rarefaction of sorted-subset datasets indicated incomplete sequencing despite the large sequencing depth.

From the cysteine through the phenylalanine, the CDR3 covers 15 amino acids. Only the CDR3 portion is preserved as DNA: 45 bases, with reading frame beginning at the first base. From a lookup of the germline V gene, CDR1 and CDR2 are KGHSH and LQKENI. Of note for this clone: Its binding antigen is unknown. No much larger clone exists at a distance of one base, and base qualities are not known.

The donors were healthy, HIV-negative adults with no recently reported acute infections or vaccinations. Only Caucasian adults living in Nashville, Tennessee, USA were represented among the donors. Magnetic negative selection was used to enrich CD4+ T cells, after which naive cells were positively selected on CD45RA and the negative fraction became the memory subset. Blood was collected by leukapheresis, and PBMCs were isolated by Ficoll-Histopaque density gradient centrifugation and then cryopreserved in liquid nitrogen vapor phase. Analytical flow cytometry was used to check the purity and quantity of every magnetically sorted T cell population. Genomic DNA was isolated from every sorted fraction and measured by UV absorbance on a Nanodrop 2000c. Using the deep immunoSEQ assay, multiplex PCR amplified TCR CDR3 regions from genomic DNA. Extracted genomic DNA from each cell subset was spread evenly across all wells of several immunoSEQ 96-well plates, with each plate serving as a replicate. For sorted subsets, around 200 ng genomic DNA, equal to tens of thousands of T cell genomes, was loaded into each replicate PCR. Purified libraries were measured with a Qubit 3.0 fluorometer, size-checked on a Bioanalyzer 2100, and measured again with the KAPA Library Quantification kit. Every immunoSEQ 96-well plate was sequenced on a dedicated single-read 150-cycle Illumina NextSeq 550 flow cell. The authors' pipeline ran thus. Because the immunoSEQ output included only junctional sequences and no quality scores, the filtering could not be the same as the filtering used for full-length reads. To assign V/J genes and CDR3, sequences were annotated using PyIR, a Python wrapper for IgBLAST v1.9, with IMGT germline references. Reads were removed for weak V/J assignments (E-value above 1e-6), missing CDR3, stop codons, out-of-frame junctions, or ambiguous translated residues. V3J clonotypes were defined as sequences sharing the same inferred V gene, J gene, and CDR3 amino acid sequence. The percentage overlap between two repertoires was calculated by dividing the number of shared unique clonotypes by the size of the smaller repertoire. Richness of each repertoire was evaluated using RTK rarefaction, the Chao1 estimator, and Recon v2.1 estimates of unobserved clonotypes. Generation probabilities for all TCRbeta clonotypes obtained by the gDNA method from a few donors were computed using OLGA. In TCRdb, the immuneACCESS table is reduced to in-frame sequences with V and J assigned. These tables do not hold every clone; where another copy was compared, an unresolved V gene accounts for under half, and the others remain unexplained. The V and J calls and clone size were taken over from that table, and D and trimming were inferred from the DNA. The sample table records some 2,000,000 clones; approximately 94% of these occur just once. The ten largest account for about 0.13% of the sample.

The chain is made from TRBV18 and TRBJ2-5; 9 nucleotides in the junction match TRBD2. The end of the DNA fits TRBJ2-7 better, so the J call may be wrong. What was sequenced was naive CD4+ T cells sorted from blood. The cell subset or site label of this sample denotes: CD45RA+ positively selected. This clonotype originated in a man in his late teens or twenties in good health. The DNA reads TGTGCCAGCTCACCACTAGCGGGAGTACTCTACGAGCAGTACTTC. This yields the protein CASSPLAGVLYEQYF.